The 13 T cell receptor beta chains listed next were all sequenced from one sample in a study of blood T cell repertoires in COVID-19. Clones were read by immunoSEQ multiplex PCR, and TCRdb kept only the in-frame ones, dropping some. The sample lists some 200,000 clones, about four fifths occurring once. The sequenced sample consisted of peripheral blood. These TCRs come from an elderly woman with COVID-19, enrolled during active disease.

This clone was recorded only once. The J gene is TRBJ2-3, the V gene TRBV5-4; D is uncertain. Germline CDR1 and CDR2: SGHNT and YYREEE (reference sequence). The CDR3 has 18 residues. Trimming removed 4 bases at V and 3 bases at J, with 24 bases between. CDR3 sequence (DNA): TGTGCCAGCAGCCCACAAAATGGGCCCCCGGTTGGGACAGATACGCAGTATTTT. Its protein is CASSPQNGPPVGTDTQYF.

With respect to this clone: Other DNA sequences in this sample translate to the same CDR3. V usage is TRBV5-1 and J usage is TRBJ2-5; D may be TRBD1 (5 bases). Germline values: CDR1 SGHRS, CDR2 YFSETQ. V lost 3 bases and J lost 5, with 8 bases in between. This CDR3 region has 12 residues. The CDR3 DNA reads TGCGCCAGCAGCTCAGGGTGGGAGACCCAGTACTTC. As protein: CASSSGWETQYF.

In DNA form, the CDR3 reads TGTGCCAGTAAGAAGGAACAGGGTAATCAGCCCCAGCATTTT. This sequence encodes CASKKEQGNQPQHF. The rearrangement links TRBV19 to TRBJ1-5; tentative D call: TRBD1 (6 bases). V lost 7 bases and J lost 4, with 14 bases in between. This CDR3 region has 14 residues. Germline V gene data show CDR1 as LNHDA and CDR2 as SQIVND (reference sequence).

The chain is built from TRBV28 and TRBJ1-4; the match to TRBD1 covers 8 bases. The V gene's germline CDR1 is MDHEN and CDR2 SYDVKM. V lost 7 bases and J lost 0; bases outside the gene matches: 13. The CDR3 has 18 amino acids. The CDR3 spells CASTTHRQGRATNEKLFF. DNA of the CDR3: TGTGCCAGCACCACCCATCGACAGGGGAGGGCAACTAATGAAAAACTGTTTTTT.

The CDR3 DNA follows: TGTGCCAGCAGCCCACAGGTCCACTATGGCTACACCTTC. Translation: CASSPQVHYGYTF. The V and J genes are TRBV7-9 and TRBJ1-2, with D possibly being TRBD1 (5 bases). The CDR3 spans 13 residues. From germline, CDR1 is SEHNR and CDR2 FQNEAQ (reference sequence). With 5 bases removed from V and 3 bases from J, the gap between germline ends came to 10 bases. Combining the CDR3 with reference TRBV7-9 and TRBJ1-2 gives the whole variable domain DTGVSQNPRHKITKRGQNVTFRCDPISEHNRLYWYRQTLGQGPEFLTYFQNEAQLEKSRLLSDRFSAERPKGSFSTLEIQRTEQGDSAMYLCASSPQVHYGYTFGSGTRLTVV.

The genes are TRBV25-1 and TRBJ1-4; 8 positions agree with TRBD1. V was clipped by 3 bases and J by 6 bases; unmatched bases: 6. The CDR3 totals 15 residues. Germline loops: CDR1 MGHDK, CDR2 SYGVNS. The CDR3 DNA is TGTGCCAGCAGTGACCCCGGGACAGGAGATGAAAAACTGTTTTTT. Its translation: CASSDPGTGDEKLFF.

V usage is TRBV15 and J usage is TRBJ2-3; D perhaps matches TRBD2 (6 bases). Trimming stripped 7 bases from V and 2 bases from J, with 13 bases between. Germline-derived CDR1 and CDR2 are LNHNV and YYDKDF (reference sequence). The CDR3 has 14 amino acids. The chain's CDR3 is CATKVGGFTDTQYF. The CDR3 nucleotides are TGTGCCACCAAGGTGGGGGGTTTCACAGATACGCAGTATTTT.

This chain connects TRBV6-1 to TRBJ2-1; 8 bases match TRBD1. The germline V gene has CDR1 MNHNS and CDR2 SASEGT. CDR3 size: 16 residues. With 1 base clipped from V and 8 bases from J, the junction kept 10 bases outside the gene matches. The CDR3 DNA sequence: TGTGCCAGCAGTGAAGTGGGCCCAGGGGGCGGGTATGAGCAGTTCTTC. Its translation: CASSEVGPGGGYEQFF.

This sequence joins TRBV7-2 and TRBJ1-1, with D maybe TRBD1 (5 bases). The germline CDR1 and CDR2 sequences are SGHTA and FQGNSA. The CDR3 is 14 residues long. Trimming removed 6 bases from V and 11 bases from J, with 22 bases in between. CDR3 DNA sequence: TGTGCCAGCAGTCTAGGGTTTTTTTCGGAGGGGGCTTTCTTT. Its translation is CASSLGFFSEGAFF.

In its sample, this clone was seen once. The genes are TRBV10-3 and TRBJ2-5, with TRBD2 matching 7 bases. The CDR3 runs to 14 residues. The V segment lost 10 bases and the J segment 5 bases; nucleotides outside the gene matches: 13. CDR1 is ENHRY, CDR2 SYGVKD, per germline. The CDR3 loop reads CATSAGRDGETQYF. CDR3 nucleotide sequence: TGTGCCACCTCCGCAGGGAGGGACGGGGAGACCCAGTACTTC.

This sequence joins TRBV7-9 and TRBJ2-5; tentative D call: TRBD1 (6 bases). From germline, CDR1 is SEHNR and CDR2 FQNEAQ (reference sequence). The CDR3 consists of 13 residues. V lost 8 bases, J lost 3 bases, and 13 bases lay in between. In DNA form, the CDR3 reads TGTGCCAGCCAGCTCTCAGGGGAAGAGACCCAGTACTTC. As protein: CASQLSGEETQYF.

The rearrangement joins TRBV19 to TRBJ1-1; no clear D gene. The CDR3 is made up of 15 amino acids. CDR1 and CDR2 from the germline V gene are LNHDA and SQIVND (reference sequence). V was trimmed by 3 bases and J by 6 bases, leaving 17 bases between them. The CDR3 region is CASSISEGTPAEAFF. CDR3 nucleotides: TGTGCCAGTAGTATTTCGGAGGGAACTCCGGCTGAAGCTTTCTTT.

The chain recombines TRBV7-9 with TRBJ2-2; a weak D match, TRBD1 (5 bases). The ends were cut back, 3 bases at V and 7 bases at J, with 9 bases in the middle. The V gene's germline CDR1 is SEHNR and CDR2 FQNEAQ (reference sequence). The CDR3 covers 13 residues. The CDR3 spells CASSLGRDGELFF. DNA for the CDR3: TGTGCCAGCAGCTTGGGCAGGGACGGGGAGCTGTTTTTT.